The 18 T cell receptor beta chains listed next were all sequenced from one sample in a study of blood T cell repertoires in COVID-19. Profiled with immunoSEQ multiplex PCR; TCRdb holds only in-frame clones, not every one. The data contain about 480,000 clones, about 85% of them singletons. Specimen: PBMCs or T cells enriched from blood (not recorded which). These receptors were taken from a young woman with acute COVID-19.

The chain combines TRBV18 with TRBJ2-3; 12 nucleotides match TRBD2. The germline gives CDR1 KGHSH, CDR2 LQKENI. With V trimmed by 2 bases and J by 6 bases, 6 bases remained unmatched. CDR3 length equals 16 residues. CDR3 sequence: CASSPGLAGIGDTQYF. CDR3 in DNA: TGTGCCAGCTCACCAGGACTAGCGGGGATCGGGGATACGCAGTATTTT.

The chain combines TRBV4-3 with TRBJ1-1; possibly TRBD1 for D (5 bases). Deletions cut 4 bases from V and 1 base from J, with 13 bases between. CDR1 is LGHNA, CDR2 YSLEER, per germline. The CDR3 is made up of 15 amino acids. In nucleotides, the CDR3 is TGCGCCAGCAGCCTATCCCGGGGGGAGAACACTGAAGCTTTCTTT. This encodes CASSLSRGENTEAFF.

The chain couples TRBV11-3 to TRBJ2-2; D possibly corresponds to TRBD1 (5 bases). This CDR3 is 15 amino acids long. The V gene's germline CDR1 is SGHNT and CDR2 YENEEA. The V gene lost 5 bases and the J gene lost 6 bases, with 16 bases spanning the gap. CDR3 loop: CASSPPGSEAGELFF. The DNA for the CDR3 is TGTGCCAGCAGCCCCCCAGGGTCGGAAGCCGGGGAGCTGTTTTTT.

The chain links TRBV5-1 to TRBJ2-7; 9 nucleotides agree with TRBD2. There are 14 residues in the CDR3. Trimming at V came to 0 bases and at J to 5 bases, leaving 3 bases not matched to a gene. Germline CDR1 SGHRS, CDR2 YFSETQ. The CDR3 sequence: CASSLGLAVDEQYF. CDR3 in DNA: TGCGCCAGCAGCTTGGGACTAGCGGTAGACGAGCAGTACTTC.

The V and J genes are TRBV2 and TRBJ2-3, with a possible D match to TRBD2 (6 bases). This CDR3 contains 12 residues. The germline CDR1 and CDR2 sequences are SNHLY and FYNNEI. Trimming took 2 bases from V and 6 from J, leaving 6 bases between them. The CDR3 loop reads CASSERGDTQYF. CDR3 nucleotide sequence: TGTGCCAGCAGTGAACGGGGGGATACGCAGTATTTT.

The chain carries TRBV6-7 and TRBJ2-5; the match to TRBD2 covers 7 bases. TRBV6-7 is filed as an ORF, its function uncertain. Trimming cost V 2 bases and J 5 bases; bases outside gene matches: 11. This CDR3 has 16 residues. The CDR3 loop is CASSYKFTRECETQYF. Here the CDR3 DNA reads TGTGCCAGCAGTTACAAGTTCACGCGGGAGTGCGAGACCCAGTACTTC.

Here the CDR3 DNA reads TGCGCCAGCAGCTTGGGACACCAGGTTAACACTGAAGCTTTCTTT. It is translated as CASSLGHQVNTEAFF. The chain combines TRBV5-1 with TRBJ1-1, with D uncertain. Germline CDR1 SGHRS, CDR2 YFSETQ. The V end was cut by 0 bases, the J end by 2 bases, with 11 bases between. CDR3 length: 15 amino acids.

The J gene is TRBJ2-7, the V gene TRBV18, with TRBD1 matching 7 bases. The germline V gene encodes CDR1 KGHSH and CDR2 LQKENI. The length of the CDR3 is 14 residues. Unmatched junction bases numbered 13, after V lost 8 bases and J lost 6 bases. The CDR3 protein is CASTLINRGGEQYF. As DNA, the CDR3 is TGTGCCAGCACGCTCATCAACAGGGGCGGCGAGCAGTACTTC.

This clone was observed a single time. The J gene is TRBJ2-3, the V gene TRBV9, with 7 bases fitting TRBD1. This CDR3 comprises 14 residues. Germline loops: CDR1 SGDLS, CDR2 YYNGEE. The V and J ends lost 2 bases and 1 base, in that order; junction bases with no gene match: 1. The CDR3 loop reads CASSVQGGTDTQYF. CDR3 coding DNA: TGTGCCAGCAGCGTCCAGGGGGGCACAGATACGCAGTATTTT.

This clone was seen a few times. Written as DNA, the CDR3 is TGTGCCAGCAGGTCGGGACAATTAAATTCACCCCTCCACTTT. As protein: CASRSGQLNSPLHF. The chain links TRBV28 to TRBJ1-6; a weak D match, TRBD1 (6 bases). Per the germline V gene, CDR1 is MDHEN and CDR2 is SYDVKM. The CDR3 runs 14 residues. The V and J ends lost 6 bases and 7 bases respectively, with 13 bases between them.

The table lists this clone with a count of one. CDR3 DNA sequence: TGTGCCAGTAGGAACGGTCCCTTCACCTACGAGCAGTACTTC. Protein product: CASRNGPFTYEQYF. V is TRBV19 and J is TRBJ2-7; D remains unclear. Germline assignment: CDR1 LNHDA and CDR2 SQIVND (reference sequence). V shed 6 bases and J shed 2 bases, with 14 bases lying between them. The CDR3 runs 14 residues.

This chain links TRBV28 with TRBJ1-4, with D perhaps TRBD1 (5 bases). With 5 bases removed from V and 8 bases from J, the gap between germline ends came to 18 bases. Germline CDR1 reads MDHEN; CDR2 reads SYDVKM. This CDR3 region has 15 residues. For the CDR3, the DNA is TGTGCCAGCAGTATATCGACAGCTATAACAGAAAAACTGTTTTTT. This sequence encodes CASSISTAITEKLFF.

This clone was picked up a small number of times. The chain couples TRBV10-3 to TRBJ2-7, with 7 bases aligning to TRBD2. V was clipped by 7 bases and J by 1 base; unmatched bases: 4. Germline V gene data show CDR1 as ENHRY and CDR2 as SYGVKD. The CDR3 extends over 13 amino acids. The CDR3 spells CAITGTNSYEQYF. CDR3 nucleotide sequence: TGTGCCATCACCGGGACTAATTCCTACGAGCAGTACTTC.

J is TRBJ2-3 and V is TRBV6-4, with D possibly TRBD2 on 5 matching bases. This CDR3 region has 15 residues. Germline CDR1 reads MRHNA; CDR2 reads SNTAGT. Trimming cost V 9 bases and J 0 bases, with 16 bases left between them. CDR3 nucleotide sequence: TGTGCCAGTCGGATGGCAGAGGGTAGCACAGATACGCAGTATTTT. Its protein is CASRMAEGSTDTQYF.

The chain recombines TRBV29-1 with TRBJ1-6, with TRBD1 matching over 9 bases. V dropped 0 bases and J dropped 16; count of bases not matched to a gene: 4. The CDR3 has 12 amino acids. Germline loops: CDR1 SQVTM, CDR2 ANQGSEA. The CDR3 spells CSVEDGDRGLHF. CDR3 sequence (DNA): TGCAGCGTTGAAGATGGCGACAGGGGGCTCCACTTT.

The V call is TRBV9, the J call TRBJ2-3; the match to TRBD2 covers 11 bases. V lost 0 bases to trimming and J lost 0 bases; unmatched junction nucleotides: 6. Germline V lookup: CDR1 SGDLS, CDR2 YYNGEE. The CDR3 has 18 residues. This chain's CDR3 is CASSVEGLAGGSTDTQYF. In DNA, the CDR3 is TGTGCCAGCAGCGTAGAAGGTCTAGCGGGGGGTAGCACAGATACGCAGTATTTT.

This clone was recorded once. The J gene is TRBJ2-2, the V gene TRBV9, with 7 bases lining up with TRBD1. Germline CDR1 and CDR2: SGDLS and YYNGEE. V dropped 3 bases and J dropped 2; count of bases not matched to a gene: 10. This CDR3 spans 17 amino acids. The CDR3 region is CASSALGGPKNTGELFF. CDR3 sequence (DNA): TGTGCCAGCAGCGCGTTAGGGGGCCCGAAAAACACCGGGGAGCTGTTTTTT. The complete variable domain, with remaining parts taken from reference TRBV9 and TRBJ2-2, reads DSGVTQTPKHLITATGQRVTLRCSPRSGDLSVYWYQQSLDQGLQFLIQYYNGEERAKGNILERFSAQQFPDLHSELNLSSLELGDSALYFCASSALGGPKNTGELFFGEGSRLTVL.

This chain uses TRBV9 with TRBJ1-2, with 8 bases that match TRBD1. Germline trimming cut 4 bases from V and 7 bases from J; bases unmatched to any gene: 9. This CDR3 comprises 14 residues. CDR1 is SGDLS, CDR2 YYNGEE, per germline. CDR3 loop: CASSPRQGAGGYTF. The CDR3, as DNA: TGTGCCAGCAGCCCGCGCCAGGGGGCGGGTGGCTACACCTTC. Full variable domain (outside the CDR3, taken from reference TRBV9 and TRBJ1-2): DSGVTQTPKHLITATGQRVTLRCSPRSGDLSVYWYQQSLDQGLQFLIQYYNGEERAKGNILERFSAQQFPDLHSELNLSSLELGDSALYFCASSPRQGAGGYTFGSGTRLTVV.